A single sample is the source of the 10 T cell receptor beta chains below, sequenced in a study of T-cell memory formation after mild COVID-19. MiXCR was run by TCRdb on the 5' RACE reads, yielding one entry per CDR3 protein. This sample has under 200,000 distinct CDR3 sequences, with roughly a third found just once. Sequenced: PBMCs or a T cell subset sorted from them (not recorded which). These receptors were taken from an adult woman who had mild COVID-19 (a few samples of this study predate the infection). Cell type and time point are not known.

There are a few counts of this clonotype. The CDR3 loop reads CASSQDWNTEAFF. In DNA, the CDR3 is TGCGCCAGCAGCCAAGATTGGAACACTGAAGCTTTCTTT. The rearrangement uses TRBV4-3 and TRBJ1-1, with D unresolved. The CDR3 runs 13 residues. V lost 0 bases to trimming and J lost 1 base, with 3 bases between them. Per the germline V gene, CDR1 is LGHNA and CDR2 is YSLEER.

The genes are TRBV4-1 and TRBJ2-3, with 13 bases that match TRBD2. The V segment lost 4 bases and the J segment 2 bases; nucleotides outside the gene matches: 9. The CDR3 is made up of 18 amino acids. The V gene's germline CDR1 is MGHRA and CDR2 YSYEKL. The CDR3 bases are TGCGCCAGCAGCCCGGGACTAGCGGGGCTGATAGCCACAGATACGCAGTATTTT. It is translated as CASSPGLAGLIATDTQYF.

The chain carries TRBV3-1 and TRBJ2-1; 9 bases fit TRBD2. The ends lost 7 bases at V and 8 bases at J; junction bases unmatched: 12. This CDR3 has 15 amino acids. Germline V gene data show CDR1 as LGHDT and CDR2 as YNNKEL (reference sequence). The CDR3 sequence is CASIFIAGAFDEQFF. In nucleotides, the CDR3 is TGTGCCAGCATCTTTATAGCGGGAGCGTTTGATGAGCAGTTCTTC.

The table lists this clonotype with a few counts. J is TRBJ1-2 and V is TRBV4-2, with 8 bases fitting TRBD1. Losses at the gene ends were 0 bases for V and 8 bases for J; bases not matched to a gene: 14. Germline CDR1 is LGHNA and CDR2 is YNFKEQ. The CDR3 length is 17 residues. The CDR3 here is CASSQERGRQGRQGYTF. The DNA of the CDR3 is TGTGCCAGCAGCCAAGAGCGCGGACGACAGGGGAGGCAGGGCTACACCTTC.

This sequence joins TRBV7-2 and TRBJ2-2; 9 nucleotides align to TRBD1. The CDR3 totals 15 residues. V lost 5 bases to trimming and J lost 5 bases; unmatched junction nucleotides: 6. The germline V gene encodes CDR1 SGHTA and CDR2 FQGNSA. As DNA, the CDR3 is TGTGCCAGCAGCAGACAGGGGGTGTCAACCGGGGAGCTGTTTTTT. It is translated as CASSRQGVSTGELFF.

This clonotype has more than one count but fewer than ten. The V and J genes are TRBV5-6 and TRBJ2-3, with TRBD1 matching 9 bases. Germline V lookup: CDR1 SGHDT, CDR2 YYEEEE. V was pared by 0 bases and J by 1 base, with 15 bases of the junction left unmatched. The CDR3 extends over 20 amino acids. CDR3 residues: CASSLGRGTGPSVRTDTQYF. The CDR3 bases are TGTGCCAGCAGCTTGGGTAGGGGGACAGGGCCTAGCGTCCGCACAGATACGCAGTATTTT.

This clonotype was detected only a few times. In nucleotides, the CDR3 is TGTGCCAGCGGGGGACCTTTTCGGACTAGAGAAAACATTCAGTACTTC. It specifies CASGGPFRTRENIQYF. The genes are TRBV6-2 or TRBV6-3 and TRBJ2-4; 7 nucleotides agree with TRBD2. V lost 8 bases and J lost 5; bases outside the gene matches: 15. The CDR3 is made up of 16 amino acids. Germline V lookup: CDR1 MNHEY, CDR2 SVGEGT.

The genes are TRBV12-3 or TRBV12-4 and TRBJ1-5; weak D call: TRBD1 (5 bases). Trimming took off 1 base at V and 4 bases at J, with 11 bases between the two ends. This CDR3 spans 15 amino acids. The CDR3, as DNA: TGTGCCAGCAGTTTAGGGGGACGGAGAAATCAGCCCCAGCATTTT. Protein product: CASSLGGRRNQPQHF.

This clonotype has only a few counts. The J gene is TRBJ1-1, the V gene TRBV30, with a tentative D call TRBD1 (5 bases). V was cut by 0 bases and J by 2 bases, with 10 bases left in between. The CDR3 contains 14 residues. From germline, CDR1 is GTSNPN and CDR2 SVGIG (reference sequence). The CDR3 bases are TGTGCCTGGAGTGTACGGGGGGTTAACACTGAAGCTTTCTTT. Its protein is CAWSVRGVNTEAFF.

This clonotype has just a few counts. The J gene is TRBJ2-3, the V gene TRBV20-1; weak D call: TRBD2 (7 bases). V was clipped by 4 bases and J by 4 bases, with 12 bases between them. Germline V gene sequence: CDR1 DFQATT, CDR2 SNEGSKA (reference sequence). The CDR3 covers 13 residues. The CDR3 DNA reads TGCAGTGCTAAGGCGGGGGCTCCAGATACGCAGTATTTT. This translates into CSAKAGAPDTQYF.